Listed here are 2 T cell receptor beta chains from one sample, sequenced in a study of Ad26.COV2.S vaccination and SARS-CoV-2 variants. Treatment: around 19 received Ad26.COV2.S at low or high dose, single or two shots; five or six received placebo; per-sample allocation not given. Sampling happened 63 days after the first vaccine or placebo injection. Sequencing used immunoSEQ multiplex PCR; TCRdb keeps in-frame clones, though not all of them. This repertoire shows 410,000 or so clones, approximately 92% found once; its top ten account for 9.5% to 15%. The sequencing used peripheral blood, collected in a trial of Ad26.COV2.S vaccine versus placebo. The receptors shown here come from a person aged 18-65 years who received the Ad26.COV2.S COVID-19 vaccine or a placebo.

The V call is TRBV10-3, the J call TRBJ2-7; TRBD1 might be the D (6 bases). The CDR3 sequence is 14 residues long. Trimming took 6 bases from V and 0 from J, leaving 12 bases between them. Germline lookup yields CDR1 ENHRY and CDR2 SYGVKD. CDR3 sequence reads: CAIRRQENSYEQYF. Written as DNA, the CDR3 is TGTGCCATCAGAAGACAGGAGAACTCCTACGAGCAGTACTTC.

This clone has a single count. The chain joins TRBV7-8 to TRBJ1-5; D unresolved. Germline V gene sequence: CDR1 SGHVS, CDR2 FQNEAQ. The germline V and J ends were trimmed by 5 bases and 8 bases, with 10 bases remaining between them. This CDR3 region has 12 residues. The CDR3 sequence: CASSPLSEPQHF. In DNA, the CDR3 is TGTGCCAGCAGCCCCCTCTCTGAGCCCCAGCATTTT.